The next 29 T cell receptor beta chains were all read from a single sample in a study of beta chain features in type 1 diabetes. The whole isolated RNA underwent reverse transcription, so sequencing captured expressed TCRB transcripts. Clones were sequenced by immunoSEQ multiplex PCR, and TCRdb holds only the in-frame ones, with some missing. The sample yields over 150,000 clones, about 13% seen once. The sequenced material came from central memory CD4+ T cells from blood. The receptors derive from a woman between 18 and 29 years old in good health.

J is TRBJ2-1 and V is TRBV2, with TRBD2 as a possible D gene (6 bases). The CDR3 is 15 amino acids. Trimming removed 5 bases from V and 2 bases from J, with 13 bases in between. Per germline, CDR1 SNHLY and CDR2 FYNNEI. In DNA form, the CDR3 reads TGTGCCAGCAGTCCGTCTAGCGAACCCTACAATGAGCAGTTCTTC. Its translation: CASSPSSEPYNEQFF.

This chain connects TRBV21-1 to TRBJ2-7; the DNA was not compared with TRBD1, the D call given in the table. TRBV21-1 is reported as a pseudogene. This CDR3 has 13 residues. CDR3 in DNA: TGTGCCAGCAGCCTCCTCAGCTCCTACGAGCAGTACTTC. This encodes CASSLLSSYEQYF.

This clone has only a few counts. The chain carries TRBV29-1 and TRBJ2-1; TRBD2 is a possible D gene (9 bases). V was shortened by 8 bases and J by 6 bases, with 20 bases between the two germline ends. Germline-derived CDR1 and CDR2 are SQVTM and ANQGSEA. The CDR3 covers 14 residues. In DNA form, the CDR3 reads TGCAGCCAGGGGGCGGGAGGGGAAATCAATGAGCAGTTCTTC. It specifies CSQGAGGEINEQFF.

The table lists this clone with a few counts. The chain recombines TRBV30 with TRBJ2-5, with 7 bases lining up with TRBD2. The V gene end was trimmed by 0 bases and the J gene end by 2 bases; junction bases not matched to a gene: 9. CDR1 is GTSNPN, CDR2 SVGIG, per germline (reference sequence). The CDR3 contains 16 residues. CDR3 in amino acids: CAWSVFRGRGQETQYF. The CDR3 coding sequence is TGTGCCTGGAGTGTTTTTCGGGGGAGGGGTCAAGAGACCCAGTACTTC.

The V gene is TRBV30, the J gene TRBJ2-7, with 10 positions matching TRBD1. CDR3 length: 14 residues. Germline-derived CDR1 and CDR2 are GTSNPN and SVGIG (reference sequence). V lost 4 bases to trimming and J lost 8 bases; unmatched junction nucleotides: 11. CDR3 sequence reads: CAWNSRQGAPQQYF. DNA of the CDR3: TGTGCCTGGAACAGTCGACAGGGGGCGCCTCAGCAGTACTTC.

This clone was observed a few times. The rearrangement joins TRBV6-6 to TRBJ2-1, with TRBD2 matching over 8 bases. The V gene's germline CDR1 is MNHNY and CDR2 SVGAGI (reference sequence). The CDR3 extends over 14 amino acids. J lost 5 bases, V lost 6 bases, and 6 bases had no gene match. CDR3 residues: CASRGTRGNNEQFF. CDR3 nucleotides: TGTGCCAGCAGGGGGACTAGGGGGAACAATGAGCAGTTCTTC.

The chain has TRBV4-2 and TRBJ2-1; 8 bases match TRBD1. CDR1 and CDR2 (germline): LGHNA, YNFKEQ. Trimming at V came to 4 bases and at J to 6 bases, leaving 8 bases not matched to a gene. The CDR3 covers 15 residues. The CDR3 is CASSPQGAQVNEQFF. CDR3 coding DNA: TGTGCCAGCAGCCCCCAGGGGGCTCAAGTCAATGAGCAGTTCTTC.

This clone was observed a few times. The V and J genes are TRBV7-8 and TRBJ2-7, with TRBD2 matching 13 bases. CDR1 SGHVS and CDR2 FQNEAQ come from the germline V gene. CDR3 size: 15 residues. V shed 1 base, J shed 6 bases, and the junction held 3 bases outside the gene matches. Written as DNA, the CDR3 is TGTGCCAGCAGCTTAGGAGGACTAGCGGGAGTCGAGCAGTACTTC. This translates into CASSLGGLAGVEQYF.

CDR3 sequence (DNA): TGCGCCAGCAGCTTGGACGCGGATCAGCCCCAGCATTTT. It is translated as CASSLDADQPQHF. V gene TRBV5-1 combines with J gene TRBJ1-5, with D unclear. CDR1 SGHRS and CDR2 YFSETQ come from the germline V gene. There are 13 residues in the CDR3. Trimming left V 0 bases short and J 5 bases short, with 6 bases between.

This clone was recorded a few times. This chain links TRBV29-1 with TRBJ1-1; the D gene is possibly TRBD1 (5 bases). The CDR3 extends over 13 amino acids. Germline assignment: CDR1 SQVTM and CDR2 ANQGSEA. The germline V and J ends were trimmed by 6 bases and 4 bases, with 15 bases remaining between them. CDR3 sequence (DNA): TGCAGCGTCGTACGTGACAGTGGCACTGAAGCTTTCTTT. It specifies CSVVRDSGTEAFF. The variable domain in full, completed from reference TRBV29-1 and TRBJ1-1, reads SAVISQKPSRDICQRGTSLTIQCQVDSQVTMMFWYRQQPGQSLTLIATANQGSEATYESGFVIDKFPISRPNLTFSTLTVSNMSPEDSSIYLCSVVRDSGTEAFFGQGTRLTVV.

V is TRBV11-2 and J is TRBJ2-3; D call uncertain. Trimming took 5 bases from V and 6 from J, leaving 9 bases between them. The CDR3 extends over 12 amino acids. Germline CDR1 and CDR2: SGHAT and FQNNGV. The CDR3 here is CASSLPTDTQYF. CDR3 DNA sequence: TGTGCCAGCAGCCTACCCACCGATACGCAGTATTTT.

The chain carries TRBV18 and TRBJ2-3; the match to TRBD2 covers 11 bases. The CDR3 loop spans 17 amino acids. Trimming took 1 base from V and 6 from J; bases not matched to a gene: 9. Germline V CDR1 and CDR2: KGHSH, LQKENI. The CDR3 DNA reads TGTGCCAGCTCACCACTTACCGGGACTAGCGGAACGGATACGCAGTATTTT. Amino acid sequence: CASSPLTGTSGTDTQYF.

There are a few counts of this clone. The V gene is TRBV30, the J gene TRBJ2-7; 10 positions agree with TRBD1. Unmatched junction bases numbered 9, after V lost 8 bases and J lost 2 bases. CDR1 is GTSNPN and CDR2 is SVGIG in the germline V gene (reference sequence). CDR3 length equals 14 residues. This CDR3 is CATDRGQGTYEQYF. The CDR3 nucleotides are TGTGCCACCGACCGGGGACAGGGGACCTACGAGCAGTACTTC.

The chain uses TRBV28 and TRBJ1-5; TRBD1 matches at 10 bases. The CDR3 covers 14 residues. Unmatched junction bases numbered 4, after V lost 5 bases and J lost 6 bases. Looked up from germline, CDR1 is MDHEN and CDR2 is SYDVKM. CDR3 sequence (DNA): TGTGCCAGCAGTCTGCGACAGGGGGCTCAGCCCCAGCATTTT. Amino acid sequence: CASSLRQGAQPQHF.

This clone has just a few counts. The chain has TRBV6-5 and TRBJ2-6; D remains ambiguous. From germline, CDR1 is MNHEY and CDR2 SVGAGI. The CDR3 consists of 13 residues. The ends were cut back, 6 bases at V and 4 bases at J, with 7 bases in the middle. CDR3 in DNA: TGTGCCAGCAGCCCTAGGGGGGCCAACGTCCTGACTTTC. Translating gives CASSPRGANVLTF.

This clone came up a few times. This chain connects TRBV28 to TRBJ2-7, with 9 bases matching TRBD1. The CDR3 has 15 amino acids. Per the germline V gene, CDR1 is MDHEN and CDR2 is SYDVKM. With 4 bases clipped from V and 7 bases from J, the junction kept 11 bases outside the gene matches. CDR3 nucleotide sequence: TGTGCCAGCAGTTCGCCGGGACAGGGAACGCGGGAGCAGTACTTC. Translating it yields CASSSPGQGTREQYF.

The genes are TRBV9 and TRBJ2-2; D is possibly TRBD2 (5 bases). V shed 0 bases and J shed 3 bases, with 15 bases lying between them. The CDR3 extends over 17 amino acids. CDR1 and CDR2 (germline): SGDLS, YYNGEE. The CDR3, as DNA: TGTGCCAGCAGCGTAGGGAGCGAGGGTCTTTACACCGGGGAGCTGTTTTTT. This gives the protein CASSVGSEGLYTGELFF.

A few counts support this clone. The chain employs TRBV28 and TRBJ1-5; a possible D gene is TRBD1 (5 bases). Germline-derived CDR1 and CDR2 are MDHEN and SYDVKM. The CDR3 is 16 amino acids. V lost 2 bases and J 3 bases, leaving 14 bases between the germline ends. The CDR3 sequence: CASSLGALQYNQPQHF. The CDR3 DNA reads as TGTGCCAGCAGTTTAGGGGCACTTCAGTACAATCAGCCCCAGCATTTT.

This chain links TRBV7-8 with TRBJ1-4, with D possibly matching TRBD1 (5 bases). Germline-derived CDR1 and CDR2 are SGHVS and FQNEAQ. The V end lost 1 base, the J end lost 4 bases, and 7 bases lay between the germline ends. This CDR3 is 14 amino acids long. DNA of the CDR3: TGTGCCAGCAGCTTAGTGGGGCTTAATGAAAAACTGTTTTTT. This translates into CASSLVGLNEKLFF.

This chain joins TRBV6-5 and TRBJ2-3; 8 nucleotides agree with TRBD1. Looked up from germline, CDR1 is MNHEY and CDR2 is SVGAGI. Germline trimming cut 8 bases from V and 4 bases from J; bases unmatched to any gene: 8. The CDR3 contains 14 residues. The CDR3 bases are TGTGCCAGCGGACAGGGAGTCATATCAGATACGCAGTATTTT. This encodes CASGQGVISDTQYF.

V gene TRBV9 combines with J gene TRBJ2-5, with D hard to call. The CDR3 length is 13 residues. Germline V gene sequence: CDR1 SGDLS, CDR2 YYNGEE. The V gene lost 0 bases and the J gene lost 1 base, with 4 bases spanning the gap. CDR3 nucleotide sequence: TGTGCCAGCAGCGTAGCTTCCCAAGAGACCCAGTACTTC. This gives the protein CASSVASQETQYF.

The genes are TRBV5-1 and TRBJ2-5; D is undetermined. From germline, CDR1 is SGHRS and CDR2 YFSETQ. The CDR3 is 14 residues long. V dropped 4 bases and J dropped 2 bases, with 12 bases sitting between them. The chain's CDR3 is CASSTPDLQETQYF. CDR3 in DNA: TGCGCCAGCAGCACCCCAGACTTGCAAGAGACCCAGTACTTC.

The V and J genes are TRBV7-2 and TRBJ2-1, with 8 positions matching TRBD2. Trimming at V came to 3 bases and at J to 7 bases, leaving 11 bases not matched to a gene. The CDR3 is made up of 16 amino acids. CDR1 and CDR2 from the germline V gene are SGHTA and FQGNSA. The CDR3 nucleotides are TGTGCCAGCAGCTTTTCCGGGACCGCGGGGGGAAATGAGCAGTTCTTC. Its translation: CASSFSGTAGGNEQFF.

The sample holds a few counts of this clone. The chain employs TRBV5-1 and TRBJ2-4; 7 bases agree with TRBD2. Germline V gene data show CDR1 as SGHRS and CDR2 as YFSETQ. The CDR3 has 16 amino acids. The V segment lost 6 bases and the J segment 8 bases; nucleotides outside the gene matches: 17. The DNA of the CDR3 is TGCGCCAGCACGACGGGCGGGAGAGGTGGTGTAGACATTCAGTACTTC. Its protein product is CASTTGGRGGVDIQYF.

The sample holds a few counts of this clone. V is TRBV10-3 and J is TRBJ1-2; D may be TRBD1 (5 bases). The CDR3 contains 16 residues. CDR1 and CDR2 (germline): ENHRY, SYGVKD. Trimming removed 2 bases at V and 8 bases at J, with 21 bases between. For the CDR3, the DNA is TGTGCCATCAGTGAGACCGGCAGGGATGCGAGTGGAGGCTACACCTTC. Translated: CAISETGRDASGGYTF.

The sample holds a few counts of this clone. This chain links TRBV28 with TRBJ2-7; no reliable D call. The V and J ends lost 8 bases and 1 base respectively, with 6 bases between them. The CDR3 is made up of 11 amino acids. CDR1 MDHEN and CDR2 SYDVKM come from the germline V gene. The CDR3 DNA follows: TGTGCCAGCCGTAATTCCTACGAGCAGTACTTC. As protein: CASRNSYEQYF.

Ten or more counts support this clone. The rearrangement uses TRBV29-1 and TRBJ2-1, with 8 nucleotides matching TRBD1. Per the germline V gene, CDR1 is SQVTM and CDR2 is ANQGSEA. The CDR3 has 13 amino acids. J gave up 5 bases and V 2 bases, and 2 bases lay outside the gene matches. CDR3 in DNA: TGCAGCGTTGAACAGGGGGCGAACAATGAGCAGTTCTTC. Amino acids: CSVEQGANNEQFF.

Ten or more counts support this clone. For the CDR3, the DNA is TGTGCCAGCAGCCCACCAGGCCGCACAGATACGCAGTATTTT. This gives the protein CASSPPGRTDTQYF. This chain links TRBV7-8 with TRBJ2-3; D unclear. From germline, CDR1 is SGHVS and CDR2 FQNEAQ. The CDR3 is 14 amino acids. Trimming left V 5 bases short and J 1 base short, with 10 bases between.

This clone was seen a handful of times. The chain is built from TRBV30 and TRBJ1-3; D ambiguous. The CDR3 has 11 amino acids. The ends were cut back, 3 bases at V and 4 bases at J, with 4 bases in the middle. Germline V CDR1 and CDR2: GTSNPN, SVGIG (reference sequence). This chain's CDR3 is CAWSSGNTIYF. For the CDR3, the DNA is TGTGCCTGGAGCTCGGGAAACACCATATATTTT.